A single sample is the source of the 16 T cell receptor beta chains below, sequenced in a study of T-cell reconstitution after alpha-beta-depleted transplantation in children. The TCRbeta library was prepared with unique molecular identifiers. TCRdb fed the PCR reads into MiXCR, producing one record per CDR3 protein. The sample has approximately 240,000 distinct CDR3 sequences, 8% to 10% seen once. The sequences come from PBMCs from the stem cell graft donor, collected from the stem cell graft. These receptors came from a human donor who donated a stem cell graft to a child with acute lymphoblastic leukemia.

This clonotype was seen only a few times. The chain couples TRBV6-2 or TRBV6-3 to TRBJ2-7; D unresolved. The CDR3 is 12 amino acids. The V gene's germline CDR1 is MNHEY and CDR2 SVGEGT. The V end lost 2 bases, the J end lost 5 bases, and 7 bases lay between the germline ends. In nucleotides, the CDR3 is TGTGCCAGCAGTTACCGGTCGAACGAGCAGTACTTC. It encodes CASSYRSNEQYF.

The CDR3 coding sequence is TGTGCCAGCAGCCAAGATCCTCTTGCGGGGAGATTCACTAGCACAGATACGCAGTATTTT. It yields the protein CASSQDPLAGRFTSTDTQYF. The chain combines TRBV4-2 with TRBJ2-3, with TRBD2 as a possible D gene (6 bases). Germline values: CDR1 LGHNA, CDR2 YNFKEQ. The CDR3 totals 20 residues. V lost 0 bases to trimming and J lost 0 bases, with 22 bases between them.

This clonotype was recorded a few times. The genes are TRBV6-5 and TRBJ2-5, with 8 positions matching TRBD2. In germline, CDR1 is MNHEY, CDR2 SVGAGI. J gave up 12 bases and V 0 bases, and 6 bases lay outside the gene matches. The CDR3 consists of 13 residues. CDR3 nucleotides: TGTGCCAGCAGTTACTCCGGGGGGGAAGACGAGTACTTC. Amino acid sequence: CASSYSGGEDEYF.

The CDR3 DNA reads TGTGCCAGCAATAGGCAGGATAATTCACCCCTCCACTTT. This translates into CASNRQDNSPLHF. The rearrangement joins TRBV2 to TRBJ1-6; unclear D gene. Germline CDR1 SNHLY, CDR2 FYNNEI. Trimming took off 7 bases at V and 5 bases at J, with 9 bases between the two ends. This CDR3 has 13 amino acids.

This clonotype was detected a few times. This chain joins TRBV12-3 or TRBV12-4 and TRBJ1-1; TRBD1 matches 9 bases. This CDR3 spans 14 amino acids. With 5 bases clipped from V and 0 bases from J, the junction kept 1 base outside the gene matches. The CDR3 region is CASSTGGMNTEAFF. DNA of the CDR3: TGTGCCAGCAGTACAGGGGGCATGAACACTGAAGCTTTCTTT.

The chain links TRBV5-4 to TRBJ1-4, with D possibly being TRBD1 (6 bases). This CDR3 is built from 16 residues. The germline CDR1 and CDR2 sequences are SGHNT and YYREEE (reference sequence). The V gene lost 4 bases and the J gene lost 8 bases, with 21 bases spanning the gap. The CDR3 is CASSDTGTFLREKLFF. CDR3 nucleotide sequence: TGTGCCAGCAGCGACACCGGGACATTTTTAAGGGAAAAACTGTTTTTT. The variable domain in full, completed from reference TRBV5-4 and TRBJ1-4, reads ETGVTQSPTHLIKTRGQQVTLRCSSQSGHNTVSWYQQALGQGPQFIFQYYREEENGRGNFPPRFSGLQFPNYSSELNVNALELDDSALYLCASSDTGTFLREKLFFGSGTQLSVL.

The chain links TRBV4-3 to TRBJ1-2; 7 nucleotides align to TRBD1. CDR1 LGHNA and CDR2 YSLEER come from the germline V gene. J gave up 7 bases and V 4 bases, and 12 bases lay outside the gene matches. This CDR3 has 15 residues. The CDR3 region has the DNA TGCGCCAGCAGCCCGCTTACAGGGGTAGCGGGTGGCTACACCTTC. Translation gives CASSPLTGVAGGYTF.

The rearrangement links TRBV9 to TRBJ2-3; weak D call: TRBD1 (6 bases). Germline values: CDR1 SGDLS, CDR2 YYNGEE. Trimming removed 0 bases at V and 2 bases at J, with 7 bases between. The CDR3 totals 14 residues. CDR3 sequence: CASSVGQDTDTQYF. The CDR3 region has the DNA TGTGCCAGCAGCGTAGGACAGGACACAGATACGCAGTATTTT.

Concerning this clonotype itself: This is likely a read error, given that the CDR3 carries no conserved phenylalanine or tryptophan at its end. The DNA is left out, because the CDR3 cannot be placed on it with certainty; the CDR3 is given as TCRdb lists it. The chain couples TRBV18 to TRBJ2-3; TRBD2, as called in the table, went unchecked against the DNA. Germline CDR1 reads KGHSH; CDR2 reads LQKENI. A total of 13 residues make up the CDR3, ends included. The CDR3 sequence is CASSPGSGGRPYL.

This clonotype has a handful of counts. The chain is built from TRBV7-9 and TRBJ2-7; D unclear. CDR1 and CDR2 from the germline V gene are SEHNR and FQNEAQ (reference sequence). Trimming shortened V by 5 bases and J by 1 base, and 15 bases separated the two germline ends. This CDR3 comprises 15 residues. The CDR3 DNA follows: TGTGCCAGCAGCGGGCAAAATAGAAAATCCTACGAGCAGTACTTC. This gives the protein CASSGQNRKSYEQYF.

This clonotype was observed at least ten times. V and J are TRBV12-3 or TRBV12-4 and TRBJ1-2, with D hard to call. CDR3 length: 14 residues. V was clipped by 3 bases and J by 4 bases, with 12 bases between them. The CDR3 bases are TGTGCCAGCAGTTTGGGCATTTTCGGCTATGGCTACACCTTC. Its protein product is CASSLGIFGYGYTF.

The sample holds many counts of this clonotype. The CDR3 DNA sequence: TGTGCCACCAGTGACCCCTGGGCAGGCTATAATTCACCCCTCCACTTT. Translating it yields CATSDPWAGYNSPLHF. This sequence joins TRBV24-1 and TRBJ1-6; D ambiguous. Germline-derived CDR1 and CDR2 are KGHDR and SFDVKD. The V end lost 4 bases, the J end lost 3 bases, and 12 bases lay between the germline ends. CDR3 length: 16 amino acids.

This clonotype came up a few times. The chain joins TRBV20-1 to TRBJ2-7; TRBD2 aligns across 7 bases. Germline V gives CDR1 DFQATT, CDR2 SNEGSKA (reference sequence). CDR3 length equals 12 residues. The J segment lost 5 bases and the V segment lost 6 bases, leaving 7 bases of the junction unmatched. CDR3 nucleotides: TGCAGTGCGCCCAGCGGGGTCGACGAGCAGTACTTC. It yields the protein CSAPSGVDEQYF.

In its sample, this clonotype was seen a few times. J is TRBJ2-1 and V is TRBV3-1; D call uncertain. Germline CDR1 and CDR2: LGHDT and YNNKEL (reference sequence). Trimming removed 1 base at V and 6 bases at J, with 13 bases between. The CDR3 sequence is 15 residues long. The DNA of the CDR3 is TGTGCCAGCAGCCAAGTGAGGCAGACTTTCAATGAGCAGTTCTTC. Amino acid sequence: CASSQVRQTFNEQFF.

The table lists this clonotype with many counts. This rearrangement joins TRBV10-2 to TRBJ1-1; TRBD1 is a possible D gene (6 bases). The CDR3 length is 11 residues. Germline V gives CDR1 WSHSY, CDR2 SAAADI. V lost 2 bases and J lost 11, with 9 bases in between. CDR3 nucleotide sequence: TGCGCCAGCAGTGAGCTTCAGGGGGCTTTCTTT. The encoded protein is CASSELQGAFF.

This clonotype occurred many times. The chain carries TRBV7-9 and TRBJ1-1; D might be TRBD1 (5 bases). The germline V and J ends were trimmed by 7 bases and 7 bases, with 19 bases remaining between them. CDR1 and CDR2 from the germline V gene are SEHNR and FQNEAQ (reference sequence). This CDR3 contains 14 residues. The CDR3 coding sequence is TGTGCCAGCACCCTTACGGGGGGGGAAGTTGAAGCTTTCTTT. This codes for CASTLTGGEVEAFF.